These T cell receptor beta chains were read from a single sample in a study of CXCR3-negative and CXCR3-positive naive CD8 T cells. Reprocessing the 5' RACE reads, TCRdb reports a single entry for every CDR3 protein and omits DNA. This sample's table has under 75,000 distinct CDR3 sequences. Sample: naive CXCR3+ CD8+ T cells from blood. The receptors were gathered from a human donor in good health. Some clones in this sample may be carry-over from other donors' samples. CDR3s include the opening cysteine and the closing phenylalanine or tryptophan. Fields, in order: V gene, J gene, CDR3 protein.

V: TRBV7-6; J: TRBJ1-1; CDR3: CASSLRQGETEAFF
V: TRBV27; J: TRBJ2-7; CDR3: CASSLRGAAEQYF
V: TRBV28; J: TRBJ1-2; CDR3: CASREDGGNYGYTF
V: TRBV27; J: TRBJ2-5; CDR3: CASSSQGTQYF
V: TRBV2; J: TRBJ2-7; CDR3: CATKGYSYEQYF
V: TRBV18; J: TRBJ2-7; CDR3: CASSSRDRLYEQYF
V: TRBV15; J: TRBJ2-2; CDR3: CATSTQDRGELFF
V: TRBV12-3/TRBV12-4; J: TRBJ2-1; CDR3: CASSFSLGPNEQFF
V: TRBV27; J: TRBJ2-7; CDR3: CASRSPGKVYEQYF
V: TRBV7-9; J: TRBJ2-5; CDR3: CASSHGTAPQETQYF
V: TRBV20-1; J: TRBJ1-5; CDR3: CSARTGLLNNQPQHF
V: TRBV20-1; J: TRBJ2-7; CDR3: CSATTDRAVIYEQYF
V: TRBV6-6; J: TRBJ1-3; CDR3: CASSPLGGNSGNTIYF
V: TRBV3-1; J: TRBJ2-3; CDR3: CASSQDLGGLYSTDTQYF
V: TRBV27; J: TRBJ2-1; CDR3: CASSSGLNSYNEEFF
V: TRBV7-9; J: TRBJ2-7; CDR3: CASNGLGYEQYF
V: TRBV4-1; J: TRBJ2-5; CDR3: CASSQGNEETQYF